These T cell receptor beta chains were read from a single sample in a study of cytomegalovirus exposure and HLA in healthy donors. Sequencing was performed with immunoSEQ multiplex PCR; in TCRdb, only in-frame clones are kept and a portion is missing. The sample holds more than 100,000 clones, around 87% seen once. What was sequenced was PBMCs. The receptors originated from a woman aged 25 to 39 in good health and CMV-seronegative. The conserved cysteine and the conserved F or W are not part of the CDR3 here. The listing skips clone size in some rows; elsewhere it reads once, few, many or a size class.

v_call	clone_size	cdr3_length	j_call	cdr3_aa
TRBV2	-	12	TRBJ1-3	AISGPGIGNTIY
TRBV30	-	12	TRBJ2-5	AWSLGTSGGAQY
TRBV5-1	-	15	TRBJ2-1	ASSLAGLAGAYNEQF
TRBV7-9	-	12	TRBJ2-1	ASSDGTVGNEQF
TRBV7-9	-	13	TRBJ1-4	ASSSGQATNEKLF
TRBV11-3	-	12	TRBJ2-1	ASSLLSVPNEQF
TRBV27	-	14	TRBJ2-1	ASKDVLSGGENEQF
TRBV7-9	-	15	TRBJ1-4	ASSATGTGGGYEKLF
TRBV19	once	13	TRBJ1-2	ASSPPGQKFYGYT
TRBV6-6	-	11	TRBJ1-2	ASGGGDSYGYT
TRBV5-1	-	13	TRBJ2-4	ASRKDRSRGNIQY
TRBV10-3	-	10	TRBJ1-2	AISTISDGYT
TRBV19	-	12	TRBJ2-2	ASSIYSYTGELF
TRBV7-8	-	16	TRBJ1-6	ASSSRVPGTLYNSPLH
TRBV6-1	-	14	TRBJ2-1	ASSESTGVIYNEQF
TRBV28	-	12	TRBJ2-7	ASSLAGGPYEQY